These 19 T cell receptor beta chains were sequenced from one sample in a study of cytomegalovirus exposure and HLA in healthy donors. A multiplex PCR was run with 60 Vbeta primers and 13 Jbeta primers. Produced via immunoSEQ multiplex PCR; TCRdb's table is partial and in-frame only. The sample has hundreds of thousands of clones; more than 60% are singletons. The sample comprised PBMCs. Every receptor here comes from a man in his forties in good health and CMV-seronegative.

This clone has just one count. The J gene is TRBJ1-2, the V gene TRBV9; D ambiguous. Germline CDR1 SGDLS, CDR2 YYNGEE. The CDR3 contains 14 residues. The V end lost 4 bases, the J end lost 8 bases, and 18 bases lay between the germline ends. CDR3 coding DNA: TGTGCCAGCAGCCCGACCCCGGGAATGGTCGGCTACACCTTC. This gives the protein CASSPTPGMVGYTF.

In DNA form, the CDR3 reads TGTGCCAGCAGTTGGCGGGTTAGCACAGATACGCAGTATTTT. Translating gives CASSWRVSTDTQYF. V gene TRBV28 combines with J gene TRBJ2-3; D perhaps matches TRBD2 (5 bases). This CDR3 region has 14 residues. The V gene's germline CDR1 is MDHEN and CDR2 SYDVKM. V lost 4 bases to trimming and J lost 0 bases, with 8 bases between them.

This chain connects TRBV4-1 to TRBJ1-4; D uncertain. There are 18 residues in the CDR3. CDR1 is MGHRA and CDR2 is YSYEKL in the germline V gene. The V end lost 0 bases, the J end lost 7 bases, and 21 bases lay between the germline ends. Here the CDR3 reads CASSQDSSSGSRGEKLFF. The CDR3 DNA sequence: TGCGCCAGCAGCCAAGACAGTTCCTCGGGGTCGCGGGGTGAAAAACTGTTTTTT.

The rearrangement joins TRBV14 to TRBJ2-1; 11 bases are a match to TRBD2. CDR3 length: 15 amino acids. Per the germline V gene, CDR1 is SGHDN and CDR2 is FVKESK. V lost 6 bases and J lost 4; bases outside the gene matches: 5. This chain's CDR3 is CASSLLAGGYNEQFF. In DNA form, the CDR3 reads TGTGCCAGCAGTCTTCTAGCGGGGGGTTACAATGAGCAGTTCTTC. The entire variable domain, with the rest obtained from reference TRBV14 and TRBJ2-1, is as follows: EAGVTQFPSHSVIEKGQTVTLRCDPISGHDNLYWYRRVMGKEIKFLLHFVKESKQDESGMPNNRFLAERTGGTYSTLKVQPAELEDSGVYFCASSLLAGGYNEQFFGPGTRLTVL.

Written as DNA, the CDR3 is TGCAGCGTCGCTGGGGGCAAAGTCTCCTACGAGCAGTACTTC. It specifies CSVAGGKVSYEQYF. This chain connects TRBV29-1 to TRBJ2-7; D might be TRBD1 (6 bases). Trimming took 6 bases from V and 0 from J, leaving 15 bases between them. The CDR3 spans 14 residues. CDR1 and CDR2 (germline): SQVTM, ANQGSEA.

V is TRBV5-1 and J is TRBJ2-1; 9 bases fit TRBD1. Losses at the gene ends were 3 bases for V and 7 bases for J; bases not matched to a gene: 8. CDR1 SGHRS and CDR2 YFSETQ come from the germline V gene. The CDR3 runs 15 residues. CDR3 sequence: CASSSQQGARNEQFF. The CDR3 nucleotides are TGCGCCAGCAGCTCGCAACAGGGGGCGCGGAATGAGCAGTTCTTC.

Regarding this clone: Within the sample, other DNA sequences also encode this same CDR3. The V call is TRBV7-2, the J call TRBJ2-7, with a weak D call TRBD1 (6 bases). V lost 1 base to trimming and J lost 4 bases, with 8 bases between them. Germline assignment: CDR1 SGHTA and CDR2 FQGNSA. CDR3 length: 13 residues. CDR3 loop: CASSLGTEYEQYF. The CDR3 region has the DNA TGTGCCAGCAGCTTAGGGACAGAATACGAGCAGTACTTC.

V usage is TRBV2 and J usage is TRBJ1-6, with D possibly TRBD1 on 5 matching bases. Germline values: CDR1 SNHLY, CDR2 FYNNEI. The CDR3 loop spans 17 amino acids. V was pared by 3 bases and J by 3 bases, with 15 bases between. CDR3 nucleotides: TGTGCCAGCAGTGACGGGGGTCGGTGGCTCTATAATTCACCCCTCCACTTT. It translates to CASSDGGRWLYNSPLHF. Using reference TRBV2 and TRBJ1-6 for the parts outside the CDR3, the full variable domain is EPEVTQTPSHQVTQMGQEVILRCVPISNHLYFYWYRQILGQKVEFLVSFYNNEISEKSEIFDDQFSVERPDGSNFTLKIRSTKLEDSAMYFCASSDGGRWLYNSPLHFGNGTRLTVT.

In this sample, this clone turned up once. The rearrangement links TRBV23-1 to TRBJ1-2; D gene ambiguous. TRBV23-1 is assigned to the ORF class and has an uncertain function. V lost 3 bases and J 3 bases, leaving 20 bases between the germline ends. There are 17 residues in the CDR3. DNA for the CDR3: TGCGCCAGCAGTCAGACTGTAAAGACGCTCGGCGACTATGGCTACACCTTC. Protein: CASSQTVKTLGDYGYTF.

This clone appeared a single time. This rearrangement joins TRBV2 to TRBJ1-5, with D possibly being TRBD1 (6 bases). CDR1 and CDR2 from the germline V gene are SNHLY and FYNNEI. The CDR3 length is 15 residues. V was trimmed by 6 bases and J by 3 bases, leaving 15 bases between them. The CDR3: CASRAGAVLNQPQHF. CDR3 in DNA: TGTGCCAGCAGGGCGGGGGCAGTACTCAATCAGCCCCAGCATTTT.

V is TRBV28 and J is TRBJ2-1; perhaps TRBD1 as D (5 bases). The CDR3 is made up of 13 amino acids. Trimming cost V 8 bases and J 4 bases, with 12 bases left between them. The germline V gene has CDR1 MDHEN and CDR2 SYDVKM. CDR3 loop: CASGFREYNEQFF. CDR3 bases: TGTGCCAGCGGCTTCAGGGAATACAATGAGCAGTTCTTC.

The genes are TRBV27 and TRBJ1-6; D gene uncertain. Looked up from germline, CDR1 is MNHEY and CDR2 is SMNVEV (reference sequence). Between the trimmed V and J ends, which lost 2 bases and 8 bases, there was a span of 7 bases. This CDR3 contains 13 residues. CDR3: CASSLEAYSPLHF. Written as DNA, the CDR3 is TGTGCCAGCAGTTTAGAAGCCTATTCACCCCTCCACTTT.

This chain connects TRBV30 to TRBJ2-7, with TRBD2 as a possible D gene (6 bases). CDR3 length equals 14 residues. V was trimmed by 0 bases and J by 3 bases, leaving 12 bases between them. The V gene's germline CDR1 is GTSNPN and CDR2 SVGIG (reference sequence). CDR3 amino acids: CAWSVGTGGYEQYF. The CDR3 DNA reads as TGTGCCTGGAGTGTTGGGACTGGCGGCTACGAGCAGTACTTC.

The rearrangement joins TRBV4-2 to TRBJ2-7; D gene unclear. The CDR3 consists of 12 residues. V lost 4 bases to trimming and J lost 2 bases, with 6 bases between them. CDR1 and CDR2 from the germline V gene are LGHNA and YNFKEQ. The CDR3 region is CASSRGTYEQYF. The CDR3 DNA sequence: TGTGCCAGCAGCCGCGGAACCTACGAGCAGTACTTC.

A few counts support this clone. CDR3 coding DNA: TGCGCCAGCAGCCCCTCCTGGGGGGACACTGAAGCTTTCTTT. Amino acid sequence: CASSPSWGDTEAFF. The chain carries TRBV4-3 and TRBJ1-1; weak D call: TRBD1 (5 bases). The CDR3 has 14 amino acids. Germline CDR1 LGHNA, CDR2 YSLEER. Trimming removed 4 bases at V and 3 bases at J, with 12 bases between.

This clone was counted a single time. J is TRBJ1-5 and V is TRBV2; maybe TRBD1 (5 bases). V was shortened by 6 bases and J by 6 bases, with 15 bases between the two germline ends. The CDR3 covers 14 residues. Looked up from germline, CDR1 is SNHLY and CDR2 is FYNNEI. CDR3 DNA sequence: TGTGCCAGCAGCGCCAGACAGAGCCGTCAGCCCCAGCATTTT. Translated, it gives CASSARQSRQPQHF.

This clone was detected a few times. V usage is TRBV2 and J usage is TRBJ1-6, with D possibly matching TRBD1 (5 bases). Germline assignment: CDR1 SNHLY and CDR2 FYNNEI. The length of the CDR3 is 13 residues. Trimming pared 6 bases from V and 10 bases from J, leaving 13 bases between. The CDR3 coding sequence is TGTGCCAGCAGGGGGACTAGGGGATCACCCCTCCACTTT. Its protein product is CASRGTRGSPLHF.

The rearrangement uses TRBV12-2 and TRBJ1-1; the table assigns TRBD1, which was not confirmed against the DNA. TRBV12-2 is a pseudogene. The CDR3 loop spans 16 amino acids. The CDR3: CASRFLSGTGSAEAFF. The CDR3 coding sequence is TGTGCAAGTCGCTTCCTTTCGGGGACAGGGTCAGCTGAAGCTTTCTTT.

The rearrangement links TRBV28 to TRBJ2-7, with D maybe TRBD2 (5 bases). The V gene lost 6 bases and the J gene lost 1 base, with 10 bases spanning the gap. This CDR3 has 13 amino acids. Germline CDR1 MDHEN, CDR2 SYDVKM. This CDR3 reads CASRASGSYEQYF. In DNA, the CDR3 is TGTGCCAGCAGGGCCTCGGGGTCCTACGAGCAGTACTTC.